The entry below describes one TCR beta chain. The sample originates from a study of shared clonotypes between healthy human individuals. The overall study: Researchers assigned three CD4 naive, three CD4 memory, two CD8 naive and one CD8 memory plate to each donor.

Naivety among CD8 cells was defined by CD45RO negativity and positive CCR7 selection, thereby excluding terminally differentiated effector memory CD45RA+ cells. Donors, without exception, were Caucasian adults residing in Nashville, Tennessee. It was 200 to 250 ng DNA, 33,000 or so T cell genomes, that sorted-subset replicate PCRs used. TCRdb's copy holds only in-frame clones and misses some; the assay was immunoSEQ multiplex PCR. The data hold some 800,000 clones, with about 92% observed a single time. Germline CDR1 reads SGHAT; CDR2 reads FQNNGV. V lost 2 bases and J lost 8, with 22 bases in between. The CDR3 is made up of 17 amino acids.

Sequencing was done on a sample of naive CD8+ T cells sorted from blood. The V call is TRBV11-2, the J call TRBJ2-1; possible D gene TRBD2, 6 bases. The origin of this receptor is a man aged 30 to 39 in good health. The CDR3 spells CASSLSPSGEVLYEQFF. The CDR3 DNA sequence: TGTGCCAGCAGCTTATCCCCCTCGGGAGAGGTGTTGTATGAGCAGTTCTTC.